One and the same sample provided the 24 T cell receptor beta chains below, sequenced in a study of blood T cell repertoires in COVID-19. Sequenced by immunoSEQ multiplex PCR; TCRdb stores in-frame clones only, minus some. The repertoire has about 78,000 clones, around nine tenths of them found once; the top ten carry less than 5%. The sample was peripheral blood. Receptors were obtained from a man aged 50-60 years with active or convalescent COVID-19.

V usage is TRBV28 and J usage is TRBJ1-4; possibly TRBD1 for D (6 bases). V was clipped by 3 bases and J by 7 bases, with 27 bases between them. This CDR3 region has 19 residues. In germline, CDR1 is MDHEN, CDR2 SYDVKM. CDR3 sequence reads: CASSFWLPSQGQSSEKLFF. CDR3 nucleotides: TGTGCCAGCAGTTTTTGGCTGCCCTCGCAGGGGCAATCGAGTGAAAAACTGTTTTTT.

The rearrangement uses TRBV18 and TRBJ1-2; 10 positions agree with TRBD1. Germline CDR1 and CDR2: KGHSH and LQKENI. The trim removed 0 bases at V and 4 bases at J, leaving 2 bases unmatched. CDR3 length equals 15 residues. In DNA form, the CDR3 reads TGTGCCAGCTCACCACCGGGACAGGGGCTCTATGGCTACACCTTC. Encoded protein: CASSPPGQGLYGYTF.

This chain uses TRBV3-1 (or the pseudogene TRBV3-2) with TRBJ1-5; D gene unclear. V lost 0 bases, J lost 5 bases, and 8 bases lay in between. Germline V lookup: CDR1 LGHDT, CDR2 YNNKEL (reference sequence). The CDR3 covers 14 residues. CDR3 residues: CASSQDSVHQPQHF. The CDR3 DNA follows: TGTGCCAGCAGCCAAGATTCGGTACATCAGCCCCAGCATTTT.

The chain combines TRBV5-6 with TRBJ1-4; 11 nucleotides agree with TRBD1. The V and J ends lost 3 bases and 5 bases, in that order; junction bases with no gene match: 3. Germline CDR1 is SGHDT and CDR2 is YYEEEE. The CDR3 loop spans 15 amino acids. The CDR3 reads CASSWDRGMNEKLFF. The CDR3 nucleotides read TGTGCCAGCAGCTGGGACAGGGGGATGAATGAAAAACTGTTTTTT.

Comments on this clone: The sample has other DNA sequences that encode this CDR3 too. The rearrangement uses TRBV4-1 and TRBJ1-2; D is undetermined. This CDR3 is built from 14 residues. The germline CDR1 and CDR2 sequences are MGHRA and YSYEKL. V was clipped by 3 bases and J by 7 bases, with 15 bases between them. CDR3 in DNA: TGCGCCAGCAGCCAGGATACGGGAACTAGTGGCTACACCTTC. Protein: CASSQDTGTSGYTF.

V usage is TRBV7-2 and J usage is TRBJ2-1; D possibly corresponds to TRBD2 (6 bases). Germline assignment: CDR1 SGHTA and CDR2 FQGNSA. V dropped 6 bases and J dropped 9 bases, with 18 bases sitting between them. The CDR3 sequence is 14 residues long. As DNA, the CDR3 is TGTGCCAGCAGGCGGACTATCACTGTGGGTGAGCAGTTCTTC. Translation gives CASRRTITVGEQFF.

This rearrangement joins TRBV6-5 to TRBJ1-5; TRBD1 matches 7 bases. V shed 7 bases and J 2 bases; nucleotides not matched to a gene: 8. Germline V gene lookup returns CDR1 MNHEY and CDR2 SVGAGI. This CDR3 comprises 15 residues. The CDR3 DNA sequence: TGTGCCAGCACTAGACAGGGCGAGGGCAATCAGCCCCAGCATTTT. It specifies CASTRQGEGNQPQHF.

This chain connects TRBV5-1 to TRBJ2-1; 9 bases map to TRBD1. Trimming cost V 0 bases and J 4 bases; bases outside gene matches: 2. Germline loops: CDR1 SGHRS, CDR2 YFSETQ. There are 15 residues in the CDR3. In nucleotides, the CDR3 is TGCGCCAGCAGCTTGGAGGGGACAGGGTACAATGAGCAGTTCTTC. The encoded protein is CASSLEGTGYNEQFF.

This chain connects TRBV3-1 (or the pseudogene TRBV3-2) to TRBJ1-6; possible D gene TRBD1, 5 bases. The CDR3 consists of 15 residues. Germline CDR1 LGHDT, CDR2 YNNKEL (reference sequence). V lost 2 bases and J 2 bases, leaving 7 bases between the germline ends. This chain's CDR3 is CASSQQGAYNSPLHF. The DNA of the CDR3 is TGTGCCAGCAGCCAACAAGGGGCCTATAATTCACCCCTCCACTTT.

The rearrangement joins TRBV6-2 or TRBV6-3 to TRBJ1-2, with 10 bases matching TRBD1. The V segment lost 0 bases and the J segment 6 bases; nucleotides outside the gene matches: 1. Per germline, CDR1 MNHEY and CDR2 SVGEGT. This CDR3 contains 14 residues. The CDR3 region is CASSYSDRGNGYTF. In DNA form, the CDR3 reads TGTGCCAGCAGTTACTCGGACAGGGGGAATGGCTACACCTTC.

This clone was found a few times. CDR3 coding DNA: TGTGCCAGCAGTCCCGGGACAGGGAATTCACCCCTCCACTTT. It encodes CASSPGTGNSPLHF. V and J are TRBV3-1 (or the pseudogene TRBV3-2) and TRBJ1-6; 9 nucleotides agree with TRBD1. The CDR3 length is 14 residues. V was pared by 6 bases and J by 7 bases, with 4 bases of the junction left unmatched. Germline loops: CDR1 LGHDT, CDR2 YNNKEL (reference sequence).

The chain has TRBV6-1 and TRBJ2-5; 12 bases match TRBD2. This CDR3 comprises 16 residues. Losses at the gene ends were 4 bases for V and 4 bases for J; bases not matched to a gene: 7. The V gene's germline CDR1 is MNHNS and CDR2 SASEGT. The DNA of the CDR3 is TGTGCCAGCAGTGTTTCTGGGACTAGCGGGCGAGAGACCCAGTACTTC. Translating gives CASSVSGTSGRETQYF.

The chain employs TRBV12-3 or TRBV12-4 and TRBJ1-6; unclear D gene. The CDR3 sequence is 13 residues long. V dropped 1 base and J dropped 10 bases, with 8 bases sitting between them. The CDR3 DNA follows: TGTGCCAGCAGTTTAGTTTTCCCGTCACCCCTCCACTTT. Protein: CASSLVFPSPLHF.

This chain uses TRBV6-5 with TRBJ1-4; D is perhaps TRBD1 (6 bases). V gave up 6 bases and J gave up 8 bases, with 16 bases separating them. The CDR3 runs 14 residues. Germline lookup yields CDR1 MNHEY and CDR2 SVGAGI. This CDR3 is CASSRGISVEKLFF. The CDR3, as DNA: TGTGCCAGCAGCAGGGGAATCTCAGTCGAAAAACTGTTTTTT.

This chain uses TRBV18 with TRBJ2-5; 11 bases are a match to TRBD2. Germline CDR1 and CDR2: KGHSH and LQKENI. The CDR3 consists of 16 residues. Trimming at V came to 1 base and at J to 2 bases, leaving 3 bases not matched to a gene. This CDR3 is CASSPQLAGEQETQYF. Written as DNA, the CDR3 is TGTGCCAGCTCACCACAACTAGCGGGGGAACAAGAGACCCAGTACTTC.

This clone was found a few times. The gene calls are TRBV7-9 and TRBJ2-2, with D possibly being TRBD2 (5 bases). The CDR3 is 13 amino acids. V lost 1 base and J 6 bases, leaving 6 bases between the germline ends. CDR1 is SEHNR, CDR2 FQNEAQ, per germline (reference sequence). The chain's CDR3 is CASSLGAAGELFF. CDR3 DNA sequence: TGTGCCAGCAGCTTAGGAGCGGCCGGGGAGCTGTTTTTT. Based on the CDR3 plus reference TRBV7-9 and TRBJ2-2, the full variable domain is DTGVSQNPRHKITKRGQNVTFRCDPISEHNRLYWYRQTLGQGPEFLTYFQNEAQLEKSRLLSDRFSAERPKGSFSTLEIQRTEQGDSAMYLCASSLGAAGELFFGEGSRLTVL.

This sequence joins TRBV28 and TRBJ1-1; 9 bases line up with TRBD1. Trimming at V came to 6 bases and at J to 5 bases, leaving 4 bases not matched to a gene. This CDR3 region has 13 residues. Germline V gene sequence: CDR1 MDHEN, CDR2 SYDVKM. The CDR3 spells CASSPGQGTEAFF. The DNA of the CDR3 is TGTGCCAGCAGCCCCGGACAGGGGACTGAAGCTTTCTTT.

This sequence joins TRBV29-1 and TRBJ2-5; 7 bases agree with TRBD1. CDR1 SQVTM and CDR2 ANQGSEA come from the germline V gene. V shed 6 bases and J 4 bases; nucleotides not matched to a gene: 8. The CDR3 runs 13 residues. CDR3 nucleotides: TGCAGCGTGGAACAGGGGCCCCTAGAGACCCAGTACTTC. It specifies CSVEQGPLETQYF.

The chain has TRBV10-2 and TRBJ2-7; 9 bases are a match to TRBD2. The CDR3 runs 15 residues. Per the germline V gene, CDR1 is WSHSY and CDR2 is SAAADI. The V segment lost 0 bases and the J segment 6 bases; nucleotides outside the gene matches: 6. The CDR3: CASSESPSGDGEQYF. The DNA of the CDR3 is TGCGCCAGCAGTGAGTCCCCTAGCGGGGATGGCGAGCAGTACTTC.

The chain couples TRBV6-5 to TRBJ2-1; TRBD2 might be the D (6 bases). Trimming took 8 bases from V and 6 from J, leaving 17 bases between them. CDR3 length: 14 amino acids. Looked up from germline, CDR1 is MNHEY and CDR2 is SVGAGI. The CDR3 region is CASPDKPGGNEQFF. The CDR3 bases are TGTGCCAGCCCGGATAAGCCCGGGGGCAATGAGCAGTTCTTC.

Here the CDR3 DNA reads TGTGCCAGCCGGGACTACCAAACCACCGGGGAGCTGTTTTTT. Its protein product is CASRDYQTTGELFF. The V call is TRBV2, the J call TRBJ2-2; 7 bases fit TRBD2. CDR1 is SNHLY, CDR2 FYNNEI, per germline. The CDR3 loop spans 14 amino acids. Losses at the gene ends were 8 bases for V and 4 bases for J; bases not matched to a gene: 7.

The sample holds a few counts of this clone. The chain joins TRBV24-1 to TRBJ2-2; 9 bases line up with TRBD2. V lost 6 bases and J lost 4; bases outside the gene matches: 11. Germline V lookup: CDR1 KGHDR, CDR2 SFDVKD. The length of the CDR3 is 17 residues. The CDR3 spells CATSKGSGGGSTGELFF. DNA for the CDR3: TGTGCCACCAGTAAGGGTAGCGGGGGAGGAAGCACCGGGGAGCTGTTTTTT.

The rearrangement joins TRBV5-4 to TRBJ1-6; possible D gene TRBD1, 5 bases. The CDR3 is made up of 16 amino acids. Germline CDR1 and CDR2: SGHNT and YYREEE (reference sequence). V lost 1 base to trimming and J lost 5 bases, with 13 bases between them. CDR3 amino acids: CASSLWAGVDNSPLHF. Here the CDR3 DNA reads TGTGCCAGCAGCTTGTGGGCGGGGGTGGATAATTCACCCCTCCACTTT.

This clone turned up a few times. The rearrangement links TRBV6-5 to TRBJ2-5; 7 bases map to TRBD1. Germline loops: CDR1 MNHEY, CDR2 SVGAGI. V lost 8 bases and J lost 7; bases outside the gene matches: 7. This CDR3 contains 12 residues. CDR3 DNA: TGTGCCAGCTGGGACAGCTCGTGGACCCAGTACTTC. Amino acids: CASWDSSWTQYF.